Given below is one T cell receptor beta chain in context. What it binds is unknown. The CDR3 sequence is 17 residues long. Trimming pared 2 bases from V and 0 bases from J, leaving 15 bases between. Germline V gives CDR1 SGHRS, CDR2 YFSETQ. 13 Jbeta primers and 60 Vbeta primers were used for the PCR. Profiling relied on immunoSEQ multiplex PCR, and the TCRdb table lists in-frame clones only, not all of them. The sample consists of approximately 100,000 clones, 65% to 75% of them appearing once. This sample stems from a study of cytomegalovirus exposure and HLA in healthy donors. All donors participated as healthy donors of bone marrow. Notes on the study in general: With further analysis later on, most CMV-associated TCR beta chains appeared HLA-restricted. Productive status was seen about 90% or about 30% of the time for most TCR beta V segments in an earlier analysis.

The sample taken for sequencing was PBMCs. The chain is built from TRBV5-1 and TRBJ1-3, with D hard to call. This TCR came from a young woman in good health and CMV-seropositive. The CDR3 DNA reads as TGCGCCAGCAGCTTACAACAGCTTACCTACTCTGGAAACACCATATATTTT. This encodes CASSLQQLTYSGNTIYF.